This T cell receptor (beta chain) was captured in a study of CD8+ T cells in alopecia areata. The germline V gene encodes CDR1 LNHDA and CDR2 SQIVND (reference sequence). The CDR3 is made up of 13 amino acids. V was trimmed by 6 bases and J by 3 bases, leaving 9 bases between them. As concerns this clone: Its antigen is currently unknown.

cDNA reverse transcribed from extracted RNA served as the sequencing template. TCRdb's copy holds only in-frame clones and misses some; the assay was immunoSEQ multiplex PCR. This sample has approximately 29,000 clones, with more than 60% found just once. Findings and caveats of the study: Relative to normal scalp, lesional scalp, especially alopecia totalis/universalis, showed higher clonality. Scalp specimens additionally yield sequences from normal skin's resident alphabeta T cells.

V is TRBV19 and J is TRBJ1-5, with D hard to call. The sequence was collected from a human donor with alopecia areata. The specimen sequenced was NKG2D-low CD8+ T cells sorted from blood. This chain's CDR3 is CASSTEFNQPQHF. CDR3 coding DNA: TGTGCCAGTAGCACAGAGTTCAATCAGCCCCAGCATTTT.